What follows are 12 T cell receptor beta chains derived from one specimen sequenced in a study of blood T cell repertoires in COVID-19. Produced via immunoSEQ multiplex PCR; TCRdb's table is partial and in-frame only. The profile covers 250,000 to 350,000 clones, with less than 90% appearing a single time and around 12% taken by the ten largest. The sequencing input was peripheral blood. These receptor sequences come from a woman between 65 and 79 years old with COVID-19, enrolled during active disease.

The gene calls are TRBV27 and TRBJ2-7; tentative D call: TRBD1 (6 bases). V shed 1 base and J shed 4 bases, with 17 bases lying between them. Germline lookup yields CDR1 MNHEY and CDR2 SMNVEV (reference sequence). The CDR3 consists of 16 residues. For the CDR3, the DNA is TGTGCCAGCAGTTTATTCCCAGGACAGCCAATGTACGAGCAGTACTTC. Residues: CASSLFPGQPMYEQYF.

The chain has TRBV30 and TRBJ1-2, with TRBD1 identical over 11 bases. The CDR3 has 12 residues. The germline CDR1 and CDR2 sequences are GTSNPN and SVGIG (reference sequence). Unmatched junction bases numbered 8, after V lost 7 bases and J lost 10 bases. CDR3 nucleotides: TGTGCCTCAGCGGGACAGGGGGTCGACTACACCTTC. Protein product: CASAGQGVDYTF.

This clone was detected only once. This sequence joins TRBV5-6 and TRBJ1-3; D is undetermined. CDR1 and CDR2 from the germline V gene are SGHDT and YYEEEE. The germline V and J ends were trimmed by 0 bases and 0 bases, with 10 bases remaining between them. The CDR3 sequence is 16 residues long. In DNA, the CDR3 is TGTGCCAGCAGCTTGGCCGGAGGTCTCTCTGGAAACACCATATATTTT. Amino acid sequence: CASSLAGGLSGNTIYF.

CDR3 sequence: CAITKEGDRISEAFF. The CDR3 DNA follows: TGTGCCATCACTAAAGAGGGGGACAGGATTTCTGAAGCTTTCTTT. This rearrangement joins TRBV10-3 to TRBJ1-1; TRBD1 agrees at 8 bases. With 7 bases clipped from V and 6 bases from J, the junction kept 13 bases outside the gene matches. Germline CDR1 ENHRY, CDR2 SYGVKD. This CDR3 region has 15 residues.

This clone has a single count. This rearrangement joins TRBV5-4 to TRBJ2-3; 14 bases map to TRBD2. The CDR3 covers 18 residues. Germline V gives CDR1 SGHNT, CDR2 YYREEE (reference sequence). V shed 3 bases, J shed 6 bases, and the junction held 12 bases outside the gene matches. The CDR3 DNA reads TGTGCCAGCAGCTACGGACTAGCGGGGGGCTCTCCGACTGATACGCAGTATTTT. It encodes CASSYGLAGGSPTDTQYF.

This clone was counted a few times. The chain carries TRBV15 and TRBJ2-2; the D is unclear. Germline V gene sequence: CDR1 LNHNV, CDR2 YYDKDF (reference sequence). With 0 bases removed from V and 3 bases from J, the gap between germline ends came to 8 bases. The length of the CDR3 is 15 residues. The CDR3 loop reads CATSRDRSDTGELFF. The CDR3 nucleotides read TGTGCCACCAGCAGAGACCGCTCGGACACCGGGGAGCTGTTTTTT.

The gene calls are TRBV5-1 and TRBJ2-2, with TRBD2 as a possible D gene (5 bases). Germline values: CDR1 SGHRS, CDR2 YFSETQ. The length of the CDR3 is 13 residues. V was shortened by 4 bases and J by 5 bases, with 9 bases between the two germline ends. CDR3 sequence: CASSVDWTGELFF. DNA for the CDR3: TGCGCCAGCAGCGTGGACTGGACCGGGGAGCTGTTTTTT.

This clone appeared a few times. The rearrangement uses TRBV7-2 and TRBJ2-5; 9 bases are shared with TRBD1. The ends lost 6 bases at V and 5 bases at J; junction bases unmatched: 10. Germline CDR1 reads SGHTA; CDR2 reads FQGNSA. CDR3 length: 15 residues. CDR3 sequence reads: CASSFAGTGTETQYF. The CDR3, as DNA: TGTGCCAGCAGTTTTGCCGGGACAGGGACGGAGACCCAGTACTTC.

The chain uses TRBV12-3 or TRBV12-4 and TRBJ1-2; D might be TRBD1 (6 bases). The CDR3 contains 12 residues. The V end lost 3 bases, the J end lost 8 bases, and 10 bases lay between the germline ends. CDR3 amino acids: CASSFRQGGYTF. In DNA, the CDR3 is TGTGCCAGCAGTTTTAGGCAGGGGGGCTACACCTTC.

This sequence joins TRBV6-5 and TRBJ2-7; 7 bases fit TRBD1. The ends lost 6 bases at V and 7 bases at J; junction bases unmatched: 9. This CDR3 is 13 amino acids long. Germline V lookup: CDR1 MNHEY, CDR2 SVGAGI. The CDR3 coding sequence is TGTGCCAGCAGCGGGACAGCGCCGAGGGAGCAGTACTTC. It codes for CASSGTAPREQYF.

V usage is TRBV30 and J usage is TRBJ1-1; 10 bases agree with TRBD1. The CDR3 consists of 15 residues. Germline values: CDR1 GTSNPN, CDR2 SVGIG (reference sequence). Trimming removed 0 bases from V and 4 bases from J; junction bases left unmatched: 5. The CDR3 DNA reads TGTGCCTGGAGTGTCTGGGACAGGGGTATCACTGAAGCTTTCTTT. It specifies CAWSVWDRGITEAFF.

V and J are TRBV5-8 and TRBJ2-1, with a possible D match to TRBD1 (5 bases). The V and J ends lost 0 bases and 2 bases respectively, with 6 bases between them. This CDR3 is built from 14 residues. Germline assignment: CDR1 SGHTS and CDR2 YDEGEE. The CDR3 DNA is TGTGCCAGCAGCTTGGGACAGCCCTACAATGAGCAGTTCTTC. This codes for CASSLGQPYNEQFF.